Here is one T cell receptor beta chain with its context. These data come from a study of cytomegalovirus exposure and HLA in healthy donors. The V segment lost 3 bases and the J segment 5 bases; nucleotides outside the gene matches: 4. CDR1 and CDR2 from the germline V gene are MNHEY and SMNVEV (reference sequence). This CDR3 region has 14 residues. Amplification used 60 Vbeta primers and 13 Jbeta primers. Method: immunoSEQ multiplex PCR; TCRdb's copy keeps in-frame clones and lacks some. The sample holds about 190,000 clones, approximately 82% seen once. The sample consisted of PBMCs. The clonotype was recovered from a middle-aged man in good health and CMV-seropositive. The rearrangement uses TRBV27 and TRBJ2-7, with TRBD1 matching over 10 bases. The CDR3 protein is CASSFIGTGDEQYF. The CDR3 DNA sequence: TGTGCCAGCAGTTTTATTGGGACAGGGGACGAGCAGTACTTC.